This T cell receptor beta chain was observed in a study of post-analysis software for immune sequencing data. Study-level results: Patients carried roughly 5 TRBV segments more frequently than controls did, and TRBV5-6, TRBV5-1 and TRBV20-1 were among them. Samples prepared in the same batch strongly co-clustered by F measure. Normalized Chao1 diversity was significantly reduced in patients versus controls.

V was shortened by 7 bases and J by 2 bases, with 9 bases between the two germline ends. This CDR3 has 13 residues. This clonotype turned up a few times. What it binds is not known. Unique molecular identifiers featured in each of the TCR beta cDNA libraries. The source material, roughly 0.9 to 11 million T cells, gave rise to approximately 520,000 cDNA molecules. TCRdb re-derived calls from the PCR reads in MiXCR, one entry per CDR3 protein. Counted here are 740,000 or so distinct CDR3 sequences, about 50% occurring once; the ten biggest clones make up approximately 4.5%. The specimen was blood. The source of this sequence is a girl aged 10 to 17 with multiple sclerosis. The chain combines TRBV12-3 or TRBV12-4 with TRBJ1-5, with D unclear. The chain's CDR3 is CASTREGNQPQHF. The DNA for the CDR3 is TGTGCCAGCACTAGAGAGGGCAATCAGCCCCAGCATTTT.